This T cell receptor beta chain appears in the sequencing data of a study of early T cells in non-severe SARS-CoV-2 infection. For the study at large: The study sequenced bulk RNA from unsorted whole blood, with chains unpaired. Points from the study as a whole: Using VDJdb, the matching emphasized anti-spike CD8 responses while missing private and CD4 specificities.

The table lists this clonotype with many counts. Its target is not known. CDR3 length equals 16 residues. The germline gives CDR1 SGHNT, CDR2 YYREEE (reference sequence). Deletions cut 6 bases from V and 5 bases from J, with 20 bases between. Molecules of cDNA were individually given unique molecular identifiers that were attached to them. TCRdb fed the 5' RACE reads into MiXCR, producing one record per CDR3 protein. The data contain 25,000 to 35,000 distinct CDR3 sequences, 5.2% of them singletons. Sequencing was carried out using whole blood. The sequence came from an adult who was a healthcare worker with PCR-confirmed SARS-CoV-2 infection or an uninfected control (not recorded which). The chain carries TRBV5-4 and TRBJ1-4, with D unresolved. CDR3 region: CASTTRRAERNEKLFF. The CDR3 DNA follows: TGTGCCAGCACCACCCGTCGGGCAGAACGAAATGAAAAACTGTTTTTT.